The next 20 T cell receptor beta chains were all read from a single sample in a study of blood T cell repertoires in COVID-19. The method was immunoSEQ multiplex PCR; TCRdb's version includes in-frame clones alone and lacks a portion of them. The data hold about 160,000 clones, with approximately 90% observed a single time. The sequencing input was peripheral blood. The receptors were gathered from a man in his thirties or forties with COVID-19, enrolled during active disease.

The V and J genes are TRBV29-1 and TRBJ2-5, with D possibly TRBD2 on 5 matching bases. This CDR3 is 12 amino acids long. Germline CDR1 and CDR2: SQVTM and ANQGSEA. V was clipped by 3 bases and J by 9 bases, with 14 bases between them. The CDR3 DNA reads TGCAGCGTTGAGTCGGTCCGGGGAGCCCAGTACTTC. Residues: CSVESVRGAQYF.

The chain has TRBV7-9 and TRBJ1-4, with D hard to call. The V gene lost 5 bases and the J gene lost 5 bases, with 15 bases spanning the gap. Germline V gene sequence: CDR1 SEHNR, CDR2 FQNEAQ (reference sequence). The CDR3 sequence is 15 residues long. This chain's CDR3 is CASSLRLDSNEKLFF. The DNA for the CDR3 is TGTGCCAGCAGCCTGAGACTGGACTCAAATGAAAAACTGTTTTTT.

This clone is a singleton in its sample. The V and J genes are TRBV12-5 and TRBJ2-7, with D maybe TRBD1 (6 bases). From germline, CDR1 is LGHNT and CDR2 FRNRAP. There are 16 residues in the CDR3. With 0 bases removed from V and 3 bases from J, the gap between germline ends came to 15 bases. The CDR3 DNA reads as TGTGCTAGTGGTTTGGTAATCAGGGGACCCCTCTACGAGCAGTACTTC. Translating it yields CASGLVIRGPLYEQYF.

The J gene is TRBJ2-7, the V gene TRBV29-1, with 7 nucleotides matching TRBD1. Germline-derived CDR1 and CDR2 are SQVTM and ANQGSEA. The length of the CDR3 is 14 residues. V was pared by 6 bases and J by 1 base, with 9 bases of the junction left unmatched. This chain's CDR3 is CSVGPGQTSYEQYF. As DNA, the CDR3 is TGCAGCGTAGGTCCGGGACAGACTTCCTACGAGCAGTACTTC.

The chain links TRBV10-3 to TRBJ1-1; TRBD1 is a possible D gene (6 bases). Germline assignment: CDR1 ENHRY and CDR2 SYGVKD. The length of the CDR3 is 16 residues. The V gene lost 2 bases and the J gene lost 0 bases, with 13 bases spanning the gap. CDR3 nucleotide sequence: TGTGCCATCAGTGAGCCCGGGGGGCTGATGAACACTGAAGCTTTCTTT. Protein: CAISEPGGLMNTEAFF.

The rearrangement links TRBV4-3 to TRBJ1-3; TRBD1 might be the D (5 bases). V shed 1 base and J shed 3 bases, with 13 bases lying between them. This CDR3 comprises 16 residues. CDR1 is LGHNA and CDR2 is YSLEER in the germline V gene. For the CDR3, the DNA is TGCGCCAGCAGCCAAGCGGTGGGGGGAAGTGGAAACACCATATATTTT. The encoded protein is CASSQAVGGSGNTIYF.

The chain couples TRBV11-2 to TRBJ2-7, with 7 positions matching TRBD2. The CDR3 runs to 14 residues. With 5 bases clipped from V and 3 bases from J, the junction kept 7 bases outside the gene matches. Per germline, CDR1 SGHAT and CDR2 FQNNGV. The CDR3 DNA reads as TGTGCCAGCAGCCCCCGGGGGGTTCACTACGAGCAGTACTTC. Encoded protein: CASSPRGVHYEQYF.

The chain links TRBV7-9 to TRBJ2-7; TRBD1 aligns across 7 bases. CDR3 length equals 19 residues. The ends lost 6 bases at V and 2 bases at J; junction bases unmatched: 22. Germline V gives CDR1 SEHNR, CDR2 FQNEAQ (reference sequence). CDR3 residues: CASSRQSLRQGAVTYEQYF. CDR3 DNA: TGTGCCAGCAGTCGGCAATCGTTAAGACAGGGTGCCGTAACCTACGAGCAGTACTTC.

This clone was observed a single time. CDR3: CASSQGSVGQVYGYTF. The CDR3 DNA is TGCGCCAGCAGCCAAGGGAGTGTGGGACAGGTCTATGGCTACACCTTC. The chain employs TRBV4-1 and TRBJ1-2; the match to TRBD1 covers 8 bases. V lost 1 base and J lost 4; bases outside the gene matches: 8. Germline V gives CDR1 MGHRA, CDR2 YSYEKL. CDR3 length equals 16 residues.

The chain has TRBV6-2 or TRBV6-3 and TRBJ1-5; D gene uncertain. Deletions cut 5 bases from V and 5 bases from J, with 16 bases between. The CDR3 sequence is 15 residues long. Per the germline V gene, CDR1 is MNHEY and CDR2 is SVGEGT. CDR3 residues: CASSPAPGGDQPQHF. The CDR3 bases are TGTGCCAGCAGTCCGGCCCCGGGAGGCGATCAGCCCCAGCATTTT.

The rearrangement links TRBV28 to TRBJ1-2; TRBD1 might be the D (6 bases). Germline V gene data show CDR1 as MDHEN and CDR2 as SYDVKM. The CDR3 covers 13 residues. V was shortened by 4 bases and J by 4 bases, with 10 bases between the two germline ends. This chain's CDR3 is CASSSGESYGYTF. In DNA form, the CDR3 reads TGTGCCAGCAGTTCAGGGGAAAGCTATGGCTACACCTTC.

Concerning this clone itself: Other nucleotide sequences from this sample produce the same CDR3. The V and J genes are TRBV19 and TRBJ1-5; maybe TRBD1 (6 bases). The CDR3 is 14 amino acids. Germline lookup yields CDR1 LNHDA and CDR2 SQIVND (reference sequence). V was trimmed by 2 bases and J by 3 bases, leaving 8 bases between them. CDR3 amino acids: CASSIRDNNQPQHF. The CDR3 DNA follows: TGTGCCAGTAGTATAAGGGACAACAATCAGCCCCAGCATTTT.

This chain connects TRBV5-1 to TRBJ2-1; D possibly corresponds to TRBD2 (6 bases). Germline CDR1 and CDR2: SGHRS and YFSETQ. V was cut by 4 bases and J by 5 bases, with 16 bases left in between. The CDR3 is 15 amino acids. The CDR3 region is CASSPSTGGHNEQFF. CDR3 bases: TGCGCCAGCAGCCCCTCTACAGGAGGGCACAATGAGCAGTTCTTC. Full variable domain (rest looked up from reference TRBV5-1 and TRBJ2-1): KAGVTQTPRYLIKTRGQQVTLSCSPISGHRSVSWYQQTPGQGLQFLFEYFSETQRNKGNFPGRFSGRQFSNSRSEMNVSTLELGDSALYLCASSPSTGGHNEQFFGPGTRLTVL.

The chain employs TRBV4-2 and TRBJ2-7; a possible D gene is TRBD2 (6 bases). In germline, CDR1 is LGHNA, CDR2 YNFKEQ. The V end lost 1 base, the J end lost 2 bases, and 18 bases lay between the germline ends. The CDR3 spans 17 residues. CDR3 in amino acids: CASSQGAQGDLTYEQYF. In DNA, the CDR3 is TGTGCCAGCAGCCAAGGGGCACAAGGGGACTTAACCTACGAGCAGTACTTC.

The chain couples TRBV9 to TRBJ2-3; D is undetermined. CDR1 and CDR2 from the germline V gene are SGDLS and YYNGEE. V was cut by 0 bases and J by 5 bases, with 13 bases left in between. The length of the CDR3 is 15 residues. CDR3 DNA sequence: TGTGCCAGCAGCGTAGCTGTAAAACGCGGAGATACGCAGTATTTT. Translated: CASSVAVKRGDTQYF.

The chain recombines TRBV7-2 with TRBJ2-7; D is perhaps TRBD2 (5 bases). Trimming pared 5 bases from V and 6 bases from J, leaving 20 bases between. Germline CDR1 is SGHTA and CDR2 is FQGNSA. The CDR3 sequence is 15 residues long. In DNA, the CDR3 is TGTGCCAGCAGCCTCGGGTGGGCGGGCTCTGGCGAGCAGTACTTC. Translating gives CASSLGWAGSGEQYF.

The rearrangement links TRBV3-1 (or the pseudogene TRBV3-2) to TRBJ2-7, with no clear D. The CDR3 spans 12 residues. Germline V gene data show CDR1 as LGHDT and CDR2 as YNNKEL (reference sequence). V lost 5 bases and J lost 2, with 7 bases in between. This CDR3 reads CASSSRPYEQYF. The CDR3 DNA is TGTGCCAGCAGCTCGCGTCCCTACGAGCAGTACTTC.

There are a few counts of this clone. Here the CDR3 DNA reads TGTGCCAGCTCCGTGGAGGAAAATCAGCCCCAGCATTTT. Protein: CASSVEENQPQHF. The V gene is TRBV6-4, the J gene TRBJ1-5; no reliable D call. With 8 bases removed from V and 4 bases from J, the gap between germline ends came to 12 bases. CDR3 length: 13 amino acids. The V gene's germline CDR1 is MRHNA and CDR2 SNTAGT.

The V gene is TRBV7-9, the J gene TRBJ2-3, with 7 bases lining up with TRBD2. Looked up from germline, CDR1 is SEHNR and CDR2 is FQNEAQ (reference sequence). The trim removed 4 bases at V and 1 base at J, leaving 5 bases unmatched. The CDR3 contains 15 residues. For the CDR3, the DNA is TGTGCCAGCAGCTCTCCGGGGGGACGCACAGATACGCAGTATTTT. Protein product: CASSSPGGRTDTQYF.

The chain employs TRBV5-1 and TRBJ2-7; 9 bases line up with TRBD2. Germline loops: CDR1 SGHRS, CDR2 YFSETQ. V gave up 2 bases and J gave up 0 bases; unmatched junction bases: 3. The CDR3 runs to 15 residues. CDR3 region: CASSFTSGSSYEQYF. The DNA of the CDR3 is TGCGCCAGCAGCTTCACTAGCGGGTCCTCCTACGAGCAGTACTTC. The variable domain in full, completed from reference TRBV5-1 and TRBJ2-7, reads KAGVTQTPRYLIKTRGQQVTLSCSPISGHRSVSWYQQTPGQGLQFLFEYFSETQRNKGNFPGRFSGRQFSNSRSEMNVSTLELGDSALYLCASSFTSGSSYEQYFGPGTRLTVT.